This T cell receptor (beta chain) originates from a study of T cells in Graves' hyperthyroidism and ophthalmopathy. Points from the study as a whole: Among clonotypes expanded in thyroid above 0.001, most were also found in blood.

This CDR3 spans 15 amino acids. From germline, CDR1 is MGHRA and CDR2 YSYEKL. V lost 1 base and J 2 bases, leaving 12 bases between the germline ends. Disease duration was under 3 months in the ophthalmopathy patients, who also had a Clinical Activity Score of at least 3 and a NOSPECS grade of at least 4. This clonotype was picked up many times. Its antigen is not identified. TCR beta CDR3 regions were amplified from RNA transcripts. A first-round RT-PCR of the TCR CDR3 used the HTBI primer set. TCRdb used MiXCR to reprocess the multiplex PCR reads, holding one entry per CDR3 protein. The sample carries some 270,000 distinct CDR3 sequences, 24% recorded once.

Material: blood. V and J are TRBV4-1 and TRBJ2-7, with D maybe TRBD1 (6 bases). The TCR was taken from a woman between 40 and 50 years old with Graves' ophthalmopathy. CDR3 residues: CASSQALQGTYEQYF. For the CDR3, the DNA is TGCGCCAGCAGCCAAGCCCTACAGGGCACCTACGAGCAGTACTTC.